These T cell receptor beta chains were read from a single sample in a study of technical replicates of blood from several donors. TCRdb's copy holds only in-frame clones and misses some; the assay was immunoSEQ multiplex PCR. The table has about 83,000 clones, about 90% seen once. The sample comprised T cells isolated from PBMCs. These receptors were collected from a human donor in good health. The CDR3 runs from the conserved cysteine through the conserved F or W. A D gene is named only where the DNA matches it firmly. Only some rows state a clone size, as once, few, many or a class for expanded clones.

j_gene: TRBJ2-7
v_gene: TRBV19
d_gene: -
abundance: -
CDR3nt: TGTGCCAGTAGCACCCTGACACAGTACGAGCAGTACTTC
CDR3aa: CASSTLTQYEQYF

j_gene: TRBJ1-6
v_gene: TRBV30
d_gene: -
abundance: -
CDR3nt: TGTGCCTGGAGGGGCACATTGCATTCACCCCTCCACTTT
CDR3aa: CAWRGTLHSPLHF

j_gene: TRBJ1-2
v_gene: TRBV7-9
d_gene: -
abundance: -
CDR3nt: TGTGCCAGCAGCCCCACCGGGGAGGGCGATGGCTACACCTTC
CDR3aa: CASSPTGEGDGYTF

j_gene: TRBJ1-5
v_gene: TRBV27
d_gene: -
abundance: -
CDR3nt: TGTGCCAGCAGCCCGGACAGCGCCGTTCAGCCCCAGCATTTT
CDR3aa: CASSPDSAVQPQHF

j_gene: TRBJ2-7
v_gene: TRBV28
d_gene: TRBD2
abundance: -
CDR3nt: TGTGCCAGCAGTTCCGGGACTAGGTACGAGCAGTACTTC
CDR3aa: CASSSGTRYEQYF

j_gene: TRBJ1-4
v_gene: TRBV28
d_gene: -
abundance: -
CDR3nt: TGTGCCAGCACTTCCGGGGGGGAAAAACTGTTTTTT
CDR3aa: CASTSGGEKLFF

j_gene: TRBJ1-5
v_gene: TRBV2
d_gene: TRBD1
abundance: -
CDR3nt: TGTGCCAGCAGTGAACGAGACAGGGCCGGCAATCAGCCCCAGCATTTT
CDR3aa: CASSERDRAGNQPQHF

j_gene: TRBJ1-2
v_gene: TRBV6-6
d_gene: -
abundance: -
CDR3nt: TGTGCCAGCAGTTTTGACAGGAACTATGGCTACACCTTC
CDR3aa: CASSFDRNYGYTF

j_gene: TRBJ1-1
v_gene: TRBV5-4
d_gene: -
abundance: -
CDR3nt: TGTGCCAGCAGCTTTGATAGCACTGAAGCTTTCTTT
CDR3aa: CASSFDSTEAFF

j_gene: TRBJ2-2
v_gene: TRBV6-5
d_gene: -
abundance: -
CDR3nt: TGTGCCAGCAGTTTCTTCTTCGAGGGCACCGGGGAGCTGTTTTTT
CDR3aa: CASSFFFEGTGELFF

j_gene: TRBJ1-1
v_gene: TRBV2
d_gene: -
abundance: -
CDR3nt: TGTGCCAGCACCAGGGCTACTGAAGCTTTCTTT
CDR3aa: CASTRATEAFF

j_gene: TRBJ1-6
v_gene: TRBV2
d_gene: -
abundance: -
CDR3nt: TGTGCCAGCAGACAACCTCCCGGGACAACCTATAATTCACCCCTCCACTTT
CDR3aa: CASRQPPGTTYNSPLHF

j_gene: TRBJ1-4
v_gene: TRBV4-2
d_gene: -
abundance: -
CDR3nt: TGTGCCAGCAGATCCATAGGGGCAACTAATGAAAAACTGTTTTTT
CDR3aa: CASRSIGATNEKLFF

j_gene: TRBJ2-6
v_gene: TRBV7-6
d_gene: -
abundance: once
CDR3nt: TGTGCCAGCAGCTTAGCTAACTACTGGGCCAACGTCCTGACTTTC
CDR3aa: CASSLANYWANVLTF

j_gene: TRBJ1-1
v_gene: TRBV4-2
d_gene: TRBD1
abundance: -
CDR3nt: TGTGCCAGCAGCCAAGGCAACGGACAGGTCGTTCGTCCTGAAGCTTTCTTT
CDR3aa: CASSQGNGQVVRPEAFF

j_gene: TRBJ1-2
v_gene: TRBV5-3
d_gene: -
abundance: once
CDR3nt: TGTGCCAGAAGCTCGCGTTTCGGTGGCTATGGCTACACCTTC
CDR3aa: CARSSRFGGYGYTF

j_gene: TRBJ2-7
v_gene: TRBV7-9
d_gene: TRBD1
abundance: -
CDR3nt: TGTGCCAGCAGCTCTAGGGCGATAGGACAGGGCACCCCCAGCTACGAGCAGTACTTC
CDR3aa: CASSSRAIGQGTPSYEQYF

j_gene: TRBJ1-2
v_gene: TRBV18
d_gene: -
abundance: -
CDR3nt: TGTGCCAGCTCACCACCAGACTTCAACTATGGCTACACCTTC
CDR3aa: CASSPPDFNYGYTF

j_gene: TRBJ2-3
v_gene: TRBV7-9
d_gene: -
abundance: -
CDR3nt: TGTGCCAGCAGCTCTGGCACAGATACGCAGTATTTT
CDR3aa: CASSSGTDTQYF

j_gene: TRBJ2-3
v_gene: TRBV13
d_gene: TRBD2
abundance: -
CDR3nt: TGTGCCAGCAGCAGAACTAGCGAGGATACGCAGTATTTT
CDR3aa: CASSRTSEDTQYF

j_gene: TRBJ2-3
v_gene: TRBV28
d_gene: -
abundance: -
CDR3nt: TGTGCCAGCATCCAGGGGCCTGGCACAGATACGCAGTATTTT
CDR3aa: CASIQGPGTDTQYF

j_gene: TRBJ1-1
v_gene: TRBV28
d_gene: -
abundance: -
CDR3nt: TGTGCCAGCAGACCAGGGAACACTGAAGCTTTCTTT
CDR3aa: CASRPGNTEAFF

j_gene: TRBJ2-7
v_gene: TRBV29-1
d_gene: TRBD2
abundance: once
CDR3nt: TGCAGCGCTCTACTAGCGGGAGGCTACGAGCAGTACTTC
CDR3aa: CSALLAGGYEQYF

j_gene: TRBJ1-2
v_gene: TRBV6-5
d_gene: TRBD1
abundance: once
CDR3nt: TGTGCCACAACCCTTGGAGGGGGCCGGAACTATGGCTACACCTTC
CDR3aa: CATTLGGGRNYGYTF

j_gene: TRBJ2-1
v_gene: TRBV5-1
d_gene: -
abundance: -
CDR3nt: TGCGCCAGCAGCGTGCAGGGATGGGTGCCCTCCAATGAGCAGTTCTTC
CDR3aa: CASSVQGWVPSNEQFF

j_gene: TRBJ1-2
v_gene: TRBV4-1
d_gene: TRBD1
abundance: -
CDR3nt: TGCGCCAGCAGCCAAGGACAGGGTCATGGCTACACCTTC
CDR3aa: CASSQGQGHGYTF

j_gene: TRBJ1-3
v_gene: TRBV10-3
d_gene: TRBD1
abundance: -
CDR3nt: TGTGCCATCAGTGTGGGGACAGGGGCTGGAAACACCATATATTTT
CDR3aa: CAISVGTGAGNTIYF

j_gene: TRBJ2-7
v_gene: TRBV13
d_gene: -
abundance: -
CDR3nt: TGTGCCAGCAGCTCCAGGACCTACGAGCAGTACTTC
CDR3aa: CASSSRTYEQYF

j_gene: TRBJ2-7
v_gene: TRBV7-2
d_gene: -
abundance: -
CDR3nt: TGTGCCAGCAGCTTTAAAGCCTCCTACGAGCAGTACTTC
CDR3aa: CASSFKASYEQYF

j_gene: TRBJ2-1
v_gene: TRBV11-2
d_gene: -
abundance: -
CDR3nt: TGTGCCAGCAGCCCAAACATCGGTACGGGTGAGCAGTTCTTC
CDR3aa: CASSPNIGTGEQFF

j_gene: TRBJ1-1
v_gene: TRBV19
d_gene: TRBD1
abundance: -
CDR3nt: TGTGCCAGTAGTATCCCGACAGGGAGACAAGTCGAAGCTTTCTTT
CDR3aa: CASSIPTGRQVEAFF

j_gene: TRBJ2-7
v_gene: TRBV6-1
d_gene: -
abundance: -
CDR3nt: TGTGCCAGCAGTGAAGGGCTAGGAGGCGAGCAGTACTTC
CDR3aa: CASSEGLGGEQYF

j_gene: TRBJ2-5
v_gene: TRBV30
d_gene: TRBD2
abundance: -
CDR3nt: TGTGCCTGGAGTGTACCCCCAGCGGGGGGCGTCCAAGAGACCCAGTACTTC
CDR3aa: CAWSVPPAGGVQETQYF

j_gene: TRBJ2-7
v_gene: TRBV7-2
d_gene: TRBD2
abundance: -
CDR3nt: TGTGCCAGCAGCGGGCGGAGCGGGGGGACCTACGAGCAGTACTTC
CDR3aa: CASSGRSGGTYEQYF

j_gene: TRBJ2-2
v_gene: TRBV27
d_gene: TRBD2
abundance: -
CDR3nt: TGTGCCAGCAGTTTAAGCGGGAGGGCTAACACCGGGGAGCTGTTTTTT
CDR3aa: CASSLSGRANTGELFF

j_gene: TRBJ2-7
v_gene: TRBV2
d_gene: -
abundance: -
CDR3nt: TGTGCCAGCACCTCGGCTCCGATCGGGAGGCAGTACTTC
CDR3aa: CASTSAPIGRQYF

j_gene: TRBJ2-5
v_gene: TRBV5-1
d_gene: TRBD2
abundance: -
CDR3nt: TGCGCCAGCAGCTTGTTTAGCGGGAGCCTTGAGACCCAGTACTTC
CDR3aa: CASSLFSGSLETQYF

j_gene: TRBJ1-1
v_gene: TRBV4-1
d_gene: TRBD1
abundance: -
CDR3nt: TGCGCCAGCAGCCAAGTAACAGGGGGCTTAGCTTTCTTT
CDR3aa: CASSQVTGGLAFF

j_gene: TRBJ1-5
v_gene: TRBV7-2
d_gene: TRBD1
abundance: -
CDR3nt: TGTGCCAGCAGCCCCCTCGGGACAGGCTACAAGGTGCCCCAGCATTTT
CDR3aa: CASSPLGTGYKVPQHF

j_gene: TRBJ2-3
v_gene: TRBV11-3
d_gene: -
abundance: -
CDR3nt: TGTGCCAGCAGCTTATTAGCGCCATATTACACAGATACGCAGTATTTT
CDR3aa: CASSLLAPYYTDTQYF

j_gene: TRBJ1-2
v_gene: TRBV30
d_gene: -
abundance: -
CDR3nt: TGTGCCGGTATTAGGGGGGGGTTAAACTATGGCTACACCTTC
CDR3aa: CAGIRGGLNYGYTF

j_gene: TRBJ2-2
v_gene: TRBV13
d_gene: TRBD1
abundance: once
CDR3nt: TGTGCCAGCAGTCGACAGGGGACCGGGGAGCTGTTTTTT
CDR3aa: CASSRQGTGELFF

j_gene: TRBJ2-5
v_gene: TRBV5-1
d_gene: -
abundance: -
CDR3nt: TGCGCCAGCAGCGCTCAGGGACAAGAGACCCAGTACTTC
CDR3aa: CASSAQGQETQYF

j_gene: TRBJ2-3
v_gene: TRBV10-2
d_gene: TRBD2
abundance: once
CDR3nt: TGCGCCAGCATTCAACTAGCGGGGGGGAAAACCAACTTCTTAGATACGCAGTATTTT
CDR3aa: CASIQLAGGKTNFLDTQYF

j_gene: TRBJ1-2
v_gene: TRBV30
d_gene: -
abundance: -
CDR3nt: TGTGCCTTACTAGTAGCCTCCTTTCCTAACTATGGCTACACCTTC
CDR3aa: CALLVASFPNYGYTF

j_gene: TRBJ2-7
v_gene: TRBV12-5
d_gene: -
abundance: -
CDR3nt: TGTGCTAGTGGTTTGATGGCAACAGGGGCAGGGACTCTAATGAGGTCCTACGAGCAGTACTTC
CDR3aa: CASGLMATGAGTLMRSYEQYF

j_gene: TRBJ2-1
v_gene: TRBV6-5
d_gene: -
abundance: -
CDR3nt: TGTGCCAGCAGCGACGCATGGGCGGGCGACAATGAGCAGTTCTTC
CDR3aa: CASSDAWAGDNEQFF

j_gene: TRBJ1-1
v_gene: TRBV4-1
d_gene: -
abundance: -
CDR3nt: TGCGCCAGCAGCCCTAGCGGCGGGAGCATGAACACTGAAGCTTTCTTT
CDR3aa: CASSPSGGSMNTEAFF

j_gene: TRBJ2-3
v_gene: TRBV7-3
d_gene: -
abundance: once
CDR3nt: TGTGCCAGCAGCGCCTCGGGTGATACGCAGTATTTT
CDR3aa: CASSASGDTQYF

j_gene: TRBJ1-1
v_gene: TRBV19
d_gene: -
abundance: -
CDR3nt: TGTGCCAGTAGAAGGCGAGAGGGCCGGAACACTGAAGCTTTCTTT
CDR3aa: CASRRREGRNTEAFF

j_gene: TRBJ1-1
v_gene: TRBV7-6
d_gene: -
abundance: -
CDR3nt: TGTGCCAGCAGCTTAACCGGGGGGCATATGAACACTGAAGCTTTCTTT
CDR3aa: CASSLTGGHMNTEAFF

j_gene: TRBJ2-5
v_gene: TRBV4-1
d_gene: -
abundance: -
CDR3nt: TGCGCCAGCGCCCGGGGGTTCCCCGGTTCCCAGTACTTC
CDR3aa: CASARGFPGSQYF

j_gene: TRBJ2-5
v_gene: TRBV4-1
d_gene: -
abundance: -
CDR3nt: TGCGCCAGCAGCCAAGGCGGGGAAGAGACCCAGTACTTC
CDR3aa: CASSQGGEETQYF